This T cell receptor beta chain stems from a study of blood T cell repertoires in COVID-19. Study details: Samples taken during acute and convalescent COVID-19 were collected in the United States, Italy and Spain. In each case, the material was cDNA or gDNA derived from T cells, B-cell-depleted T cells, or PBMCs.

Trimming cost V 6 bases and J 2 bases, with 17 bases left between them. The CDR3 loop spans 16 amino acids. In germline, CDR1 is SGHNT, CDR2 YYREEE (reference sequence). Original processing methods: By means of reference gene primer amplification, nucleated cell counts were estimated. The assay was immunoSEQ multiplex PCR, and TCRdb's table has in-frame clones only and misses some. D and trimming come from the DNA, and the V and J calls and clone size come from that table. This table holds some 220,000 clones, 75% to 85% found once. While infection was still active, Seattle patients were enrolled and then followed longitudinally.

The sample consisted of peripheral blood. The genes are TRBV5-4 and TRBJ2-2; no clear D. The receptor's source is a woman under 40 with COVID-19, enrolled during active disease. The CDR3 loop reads CASTSDQYSNTGELFF. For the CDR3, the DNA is TGTGCCAGCACCTCTGACCAGTACAGTAACACCGGGGAGCTGTTTTTT.